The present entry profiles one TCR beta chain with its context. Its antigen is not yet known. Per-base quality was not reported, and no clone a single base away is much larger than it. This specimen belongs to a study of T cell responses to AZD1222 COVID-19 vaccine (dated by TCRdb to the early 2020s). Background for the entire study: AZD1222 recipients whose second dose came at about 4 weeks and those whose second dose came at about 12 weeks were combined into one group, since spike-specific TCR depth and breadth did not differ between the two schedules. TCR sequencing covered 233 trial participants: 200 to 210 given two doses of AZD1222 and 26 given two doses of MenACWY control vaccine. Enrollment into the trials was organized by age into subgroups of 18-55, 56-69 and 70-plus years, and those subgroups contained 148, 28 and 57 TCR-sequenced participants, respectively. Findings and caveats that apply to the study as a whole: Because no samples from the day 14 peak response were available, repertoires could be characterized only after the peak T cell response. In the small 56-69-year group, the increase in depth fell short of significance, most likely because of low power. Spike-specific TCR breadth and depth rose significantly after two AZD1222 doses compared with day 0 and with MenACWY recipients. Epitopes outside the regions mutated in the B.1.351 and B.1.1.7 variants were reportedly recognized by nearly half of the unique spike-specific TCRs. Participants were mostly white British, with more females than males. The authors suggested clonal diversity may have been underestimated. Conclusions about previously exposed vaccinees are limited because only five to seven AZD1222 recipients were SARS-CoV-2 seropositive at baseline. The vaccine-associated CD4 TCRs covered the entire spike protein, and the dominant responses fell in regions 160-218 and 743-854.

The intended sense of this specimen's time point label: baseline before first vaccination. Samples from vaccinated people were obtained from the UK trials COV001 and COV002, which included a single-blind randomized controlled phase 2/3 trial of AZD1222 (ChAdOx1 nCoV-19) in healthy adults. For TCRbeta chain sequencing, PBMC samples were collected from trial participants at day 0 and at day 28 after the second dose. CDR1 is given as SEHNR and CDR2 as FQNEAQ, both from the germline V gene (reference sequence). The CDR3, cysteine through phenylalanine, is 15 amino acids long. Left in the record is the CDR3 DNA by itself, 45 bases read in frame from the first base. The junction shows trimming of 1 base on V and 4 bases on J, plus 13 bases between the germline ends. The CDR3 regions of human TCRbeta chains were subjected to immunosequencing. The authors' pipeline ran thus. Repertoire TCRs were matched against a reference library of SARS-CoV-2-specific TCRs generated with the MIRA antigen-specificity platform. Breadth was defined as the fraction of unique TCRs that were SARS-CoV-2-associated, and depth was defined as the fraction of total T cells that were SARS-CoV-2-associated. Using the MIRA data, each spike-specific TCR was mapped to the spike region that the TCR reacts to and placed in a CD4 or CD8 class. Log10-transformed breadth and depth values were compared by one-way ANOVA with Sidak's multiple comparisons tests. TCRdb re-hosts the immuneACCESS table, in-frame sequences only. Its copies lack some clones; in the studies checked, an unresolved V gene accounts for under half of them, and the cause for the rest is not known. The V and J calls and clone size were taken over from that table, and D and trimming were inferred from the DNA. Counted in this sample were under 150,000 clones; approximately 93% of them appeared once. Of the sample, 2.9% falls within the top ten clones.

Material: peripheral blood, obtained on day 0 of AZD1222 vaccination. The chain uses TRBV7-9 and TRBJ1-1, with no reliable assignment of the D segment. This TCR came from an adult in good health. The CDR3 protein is CASSLGRIGVTEAFF. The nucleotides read TGTGCCAGCAGCTTAGGCAGGATCGGAGTCACTGAAGCTTTCTTT.